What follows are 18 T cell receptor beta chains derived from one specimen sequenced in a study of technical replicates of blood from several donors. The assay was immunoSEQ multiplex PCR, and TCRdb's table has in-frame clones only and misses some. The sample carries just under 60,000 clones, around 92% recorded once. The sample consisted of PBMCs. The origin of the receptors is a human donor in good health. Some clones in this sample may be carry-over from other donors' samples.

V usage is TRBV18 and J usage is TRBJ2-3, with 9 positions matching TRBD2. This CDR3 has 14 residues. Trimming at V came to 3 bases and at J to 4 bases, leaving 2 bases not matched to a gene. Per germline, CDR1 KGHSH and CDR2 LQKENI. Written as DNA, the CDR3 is TGTGCCAGCTCACCGGTAGCGGGAGCAGATACGCAGTATTTT. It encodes CASSPVAGADTQYF.

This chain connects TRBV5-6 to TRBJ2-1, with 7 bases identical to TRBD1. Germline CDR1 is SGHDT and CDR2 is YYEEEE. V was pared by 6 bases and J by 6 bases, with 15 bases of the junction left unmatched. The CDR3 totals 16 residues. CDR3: CASTNPSSRGFNEQFF. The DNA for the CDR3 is TGTGCCAGCACCAACCCGTCGAGCAGGGGGTTCAATGAGCAGTTCTTC.

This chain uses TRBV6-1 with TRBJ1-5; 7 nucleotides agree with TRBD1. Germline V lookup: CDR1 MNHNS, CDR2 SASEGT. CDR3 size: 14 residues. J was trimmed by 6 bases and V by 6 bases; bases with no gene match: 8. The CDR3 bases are TGTGCCAGCAGGGCCGCGGCAGGGGGTCAGCCCCAGCATTTT. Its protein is CASRAAAGGQPQHF.

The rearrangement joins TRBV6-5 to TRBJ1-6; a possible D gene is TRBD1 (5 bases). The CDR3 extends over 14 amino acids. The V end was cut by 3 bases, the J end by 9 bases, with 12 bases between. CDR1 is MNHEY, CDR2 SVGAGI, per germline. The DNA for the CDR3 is TGTGCCAGCAGTTATAGGGTAGGGGTTTCACCCCTCCACTTT. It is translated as CASSYRVGVSPLHF.

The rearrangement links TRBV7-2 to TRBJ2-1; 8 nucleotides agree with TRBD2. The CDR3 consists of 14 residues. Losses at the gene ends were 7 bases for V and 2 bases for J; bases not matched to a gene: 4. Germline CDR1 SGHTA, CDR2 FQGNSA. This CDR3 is CASIRGGTYNEQFF. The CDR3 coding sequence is TGTGCCAGCATCCGGGGGGGAACCTACAATGAGCAGTTCTTC. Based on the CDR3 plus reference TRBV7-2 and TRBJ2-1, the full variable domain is GAGVSQSPSNKVTEKGKDVELRCDPISGHTALYWYRQSLGQGLEFLIYFQGNSAPDKSGLPSDRFSAERTGGSVSTLTIQRTQQEDSAVYLCASIRGGTYNEQFFGPGTRLTVL.

This CDR3 is CASSDRQGSNQPQHF. The CDR3 nucleotides read TGTGCCAGCAGTGACAGACAGGGTAGCAATCAGCCCCAGCATTTT. V and J are TRBV6-6 and TRBJ1-5, with TRBD1 identical over 7 bases. Unmatched junction bases numbered 4, after V lost 5 bases and J lost 0 bases. The CDR3 length is 15 residues. CDR1 is MNHNY, CDR2 SVGAGI, per germline (reference sequence).

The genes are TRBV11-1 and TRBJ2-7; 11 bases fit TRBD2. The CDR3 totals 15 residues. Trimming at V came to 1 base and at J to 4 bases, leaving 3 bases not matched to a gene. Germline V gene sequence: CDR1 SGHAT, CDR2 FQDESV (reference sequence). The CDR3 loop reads CASSLGLAGPYEQYF. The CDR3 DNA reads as TGTGCCAGCAGCTTAGGACTAGCGGGGCCTTACGAGCAGTACTTC. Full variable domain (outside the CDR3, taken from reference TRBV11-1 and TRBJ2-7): EAEVAQSPRYKITEKSQAVAFWCDPISGHATLYWYRQILGQGPELLVQFQDESVVDDSQLPKDRFSAERLKGVDSTLKIQPAELGDSAMYLCASSLGLAGPYEQYFGPGTRLTVT.

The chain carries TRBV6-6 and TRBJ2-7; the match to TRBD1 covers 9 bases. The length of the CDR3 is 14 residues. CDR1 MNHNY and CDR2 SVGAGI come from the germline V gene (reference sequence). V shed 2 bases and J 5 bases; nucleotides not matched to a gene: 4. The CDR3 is CASSYGGQGHEQYF. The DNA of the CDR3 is TGTGCCAGCAGTTACGGGGGACAGGGCCACGAGCAGTACTTC.

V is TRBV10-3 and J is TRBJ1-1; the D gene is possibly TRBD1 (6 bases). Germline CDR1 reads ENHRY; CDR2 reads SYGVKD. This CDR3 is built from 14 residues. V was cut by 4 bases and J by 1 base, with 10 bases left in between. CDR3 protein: CAISVTGSNTEAFF. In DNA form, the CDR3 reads TGTGCCATCAGTGTTACAGGGTCGAACACTGAAGCTTTCTTT.

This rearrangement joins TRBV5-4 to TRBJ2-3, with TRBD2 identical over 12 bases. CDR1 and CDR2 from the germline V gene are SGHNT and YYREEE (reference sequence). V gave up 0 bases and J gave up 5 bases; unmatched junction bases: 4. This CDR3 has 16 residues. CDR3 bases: TGTGCCAGCAGCTTGGAGCTAGCGGGGGGGCAAGATACGCAGTATTTT. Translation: CASSLELAGGQDTQYF.

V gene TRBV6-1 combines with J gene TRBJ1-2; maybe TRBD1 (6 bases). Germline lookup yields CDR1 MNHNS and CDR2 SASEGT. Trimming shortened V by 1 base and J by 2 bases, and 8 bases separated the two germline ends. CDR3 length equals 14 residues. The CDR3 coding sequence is TGTGCCAGCAGTGAAGTCGGACAGAACTATGGCTACACCTTC. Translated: CASSEVGQNYGYTF.

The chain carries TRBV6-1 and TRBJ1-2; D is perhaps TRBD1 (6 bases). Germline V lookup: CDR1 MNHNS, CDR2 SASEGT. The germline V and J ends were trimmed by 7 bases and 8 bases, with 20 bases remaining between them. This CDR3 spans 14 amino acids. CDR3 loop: CASIQIGGGLGYTF. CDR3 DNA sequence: TGTGCCAGCATCCAGATAGGGGGGGGATTAGGCTACACCTTC.

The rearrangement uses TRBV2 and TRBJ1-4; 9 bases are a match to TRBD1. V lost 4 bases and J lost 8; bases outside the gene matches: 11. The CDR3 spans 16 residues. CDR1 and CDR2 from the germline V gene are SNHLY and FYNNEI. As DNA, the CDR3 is TGTGCCAGCAGTGGCAGAATAACAGGGGGCAAAGAAAAACTGTTTTTT. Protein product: CASSGRITGGKEKLFF.

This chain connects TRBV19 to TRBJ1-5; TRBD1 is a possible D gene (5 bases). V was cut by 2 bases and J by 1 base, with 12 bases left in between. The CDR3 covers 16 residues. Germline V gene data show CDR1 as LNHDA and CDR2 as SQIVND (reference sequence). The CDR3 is CASSILTGVSNQPQHF. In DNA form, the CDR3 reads TGTGCCAGTAGTATACTCACGGGGGTGAGCAATCAGCCCCAGCATTTT.

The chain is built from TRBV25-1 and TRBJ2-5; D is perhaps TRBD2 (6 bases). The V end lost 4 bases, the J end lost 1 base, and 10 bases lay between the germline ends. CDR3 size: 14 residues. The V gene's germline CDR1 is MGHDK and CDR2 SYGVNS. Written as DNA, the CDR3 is TGTGCCAGCAGTGCTTCGACTAGCCAAGAGACCCAGTACTTC. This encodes CASSASTSQETQYF.

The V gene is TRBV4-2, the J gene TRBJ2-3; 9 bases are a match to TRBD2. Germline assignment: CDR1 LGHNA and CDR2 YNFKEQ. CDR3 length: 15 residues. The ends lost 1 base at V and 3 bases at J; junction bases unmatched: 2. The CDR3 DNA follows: TGTGCCAGCAGCCAAGGCGGACTAGCGACAGATACGCAGTATTTT. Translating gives CASSQGGLATDTQYF.

CDR3 residues: CASSSTRDRVIYEQYF. CDR3 nucleotides: TGTGCCAGCAGCTCGACCCGGGACAGGGTGATCTACGAGCAGTACTTC. The chain couples TRBV7-2 to TRBJ2-7; 9 bases align to TRBD1. The J segment lost 3 bases and the V segment lost 4 bases, leaving 10 bases of the junction unmatched. This CDR3 region has 16 residues. Germline CDR1 and CDR2: SGHTA and FQGNSA.

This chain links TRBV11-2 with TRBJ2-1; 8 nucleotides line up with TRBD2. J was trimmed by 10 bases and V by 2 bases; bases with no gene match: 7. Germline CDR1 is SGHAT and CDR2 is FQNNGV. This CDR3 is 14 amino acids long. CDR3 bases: TGTGCCAGCAGCTTAATACGGGAGGGCCCCGAGCAGTTCTTC. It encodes CASSLIREGPEQFF.